Listed below are T cell receptor beta chains from one sample, sequenced in a study of control samples from healthy donors and cancer patients. Here immunoSEQ multiplex PCR was the method, and the copy in TCRdb shows in-frame clones only, minus some. This table holds around 80,000 clones, around 91% found once. Sample: blood. All receptors derive from a man in his forties or fifties in good health. CDR3s include the opening cysteine and the closing phenylalanine or tryptophan.

cdr3_aa | v_call
CASSRDSNQPQHF | TRBV19
CASSLARGTEAFF | TRBV12-3/TRBV12-4
CASSDGGGGNQPQHF | TRBV7-8
CASSRASGVNEQFF | TRBV3-1/TRBV3-2
CASSFVGGGQPQHF | TRBV6-6
CASSEVEGSEKLFF | TRBV6-1
CASSLVGNSYNEQFF | TRBV5-1
CASSYSRKGLFF | TRBV6-2/TRBV6-3
CASTPQRDAYGYTF | TRBV19
CATRQTYTGELFF | TRBV24-1
CASSLELLAAGYTGELFF | TRBV7-2
CASSQESNTGELFF | TRBV4-2
CASSFKPNQPQHF | TRBV5-6
CASSGQVANYGYTF | TRBV19
CASSYTRVTEAFF | TRBV12-3/TRBV12-4
CAISEGNYNSPLHF | TRBV10-3
CASSLEAGNQPQHF | TRBV7-6
CASGSARRGTEAFF | TRBV6-5
CASSLGGDGYTF | TRBV5-6
CASSEWWGAFF | TRBV6-1
CASSLQGAGELFF | TRBV7-9
CASSFEKPAFF | TRBV12-1
CASSIEGLAGRHF | TRBV19
CASSSGQGSSYGYTF | TRBV2
CASSPGGGTGANGEAFF | TRBV3-1/TRBV3-2
CSVEEGLGYTF | TRBV29-1
CASRGTGFQPQHF | TRBV19
CASSSLRNTEAFF | TRBV5-1
CASTGPGNIQYF | TRBV7-2
CASSASGGMTEAFF | TRBV5-1
CASSFGTGFVNTEAFF | TRBV27
CASRTSNEQFF | TRBV6-6
CASSRTSSSYEQYF | TRBV19
CASSLYGSSYEQYF | TRBV5-1
CASRLQGGNQPQHF | TRBV19
CASSYGGNTEAFF | TRBV6-2/TRBV6-3
CASSLSIPPYEQYF | TRBV27
CASSYEEGRGETQYF | TRBV6-5
CASSWFWAKDSPLHF | TRBV7-7
CATLRQGGGLEEQYF | TRBV15
CASSRNENTEAFF | TRBV7-6
CASSPPGRVNTIYF | TRBV6-5
CASSLEGAVNEQFF | TRBV7-2
CASSPGGNGYTF | TRBV6-4
CASAFEGYGYTF | TRBV7-9
CASSYSGGKLFF | TRBV6-5
CASSINSQTMNTEAFF | TRBV19
CASSSQGAGYTF | TRBV27
CASSLARGGSSDTQYF | TRBV5-1
CASSLDLHSGQGNEKLFF | TRBV5-6
CASSSLGPNNSPLHF | TRBV5-6
CSGGGWDTGELFF | TRBV29-1
CASRLDRSYGYTF | TRBV19
CASSLGTVPSGANVLTF | TRBV27
CASRGQLNEQFF | TRBV5-1